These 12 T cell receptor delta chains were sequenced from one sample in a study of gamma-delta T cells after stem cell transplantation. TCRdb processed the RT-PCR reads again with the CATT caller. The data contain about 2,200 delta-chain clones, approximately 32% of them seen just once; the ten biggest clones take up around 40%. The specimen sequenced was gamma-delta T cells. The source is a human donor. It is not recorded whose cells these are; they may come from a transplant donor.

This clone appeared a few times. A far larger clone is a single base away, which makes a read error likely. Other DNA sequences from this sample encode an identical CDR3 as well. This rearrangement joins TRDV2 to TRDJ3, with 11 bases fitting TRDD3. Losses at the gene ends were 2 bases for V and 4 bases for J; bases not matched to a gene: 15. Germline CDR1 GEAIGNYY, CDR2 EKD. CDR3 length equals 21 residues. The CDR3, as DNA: TGTGCCTGTGACAAACTACTGGGGGATATTGACACCTCTTGGGACACCCGACAGATGTTTTTC. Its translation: CACDKLLGDIDTSWDTRQMFF.

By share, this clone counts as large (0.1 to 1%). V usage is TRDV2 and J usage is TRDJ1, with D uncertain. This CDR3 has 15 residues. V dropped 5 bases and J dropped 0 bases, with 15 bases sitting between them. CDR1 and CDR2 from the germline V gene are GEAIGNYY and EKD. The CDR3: CACVQAPKYTDKLIF. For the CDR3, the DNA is TGTGCCTGTGTCCAGGCACCCAAATACACCGATAAACTCATCTTT.

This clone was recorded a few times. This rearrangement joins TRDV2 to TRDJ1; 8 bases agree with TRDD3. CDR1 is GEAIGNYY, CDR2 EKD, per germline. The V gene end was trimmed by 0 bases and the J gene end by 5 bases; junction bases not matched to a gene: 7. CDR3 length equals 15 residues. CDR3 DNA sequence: TGTGCCTGTGACACCGTTGGGGGATTATCGGATAAACTCATCTTT. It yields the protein CACDTVGGLSDKLIF.

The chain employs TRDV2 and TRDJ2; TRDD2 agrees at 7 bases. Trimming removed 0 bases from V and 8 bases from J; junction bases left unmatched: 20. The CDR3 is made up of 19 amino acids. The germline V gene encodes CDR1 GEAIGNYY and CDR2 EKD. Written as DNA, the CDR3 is TGTGCCTGTGACACCGTTCCTACTAACCATTTAGAGGAGCGGGCACAACTCTTCTTT. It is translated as CACDTVPTNHLEERAQLFF.

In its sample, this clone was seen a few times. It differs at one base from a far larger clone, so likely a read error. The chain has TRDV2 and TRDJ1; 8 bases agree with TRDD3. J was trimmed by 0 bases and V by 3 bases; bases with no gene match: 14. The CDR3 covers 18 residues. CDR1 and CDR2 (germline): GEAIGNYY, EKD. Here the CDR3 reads CACDPLLRDTRDTDKLIF. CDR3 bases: TGTGCCTGTGACCCACTACTGAGGGATACGCGGGACACCGATAAACTCATCTTT.

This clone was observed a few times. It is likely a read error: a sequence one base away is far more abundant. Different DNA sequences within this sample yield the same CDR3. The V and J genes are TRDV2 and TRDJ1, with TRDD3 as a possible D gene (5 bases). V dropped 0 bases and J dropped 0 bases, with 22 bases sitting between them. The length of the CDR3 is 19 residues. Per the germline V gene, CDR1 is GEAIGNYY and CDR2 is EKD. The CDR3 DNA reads TGTGCCTGTGACACCGTTGAGAGGACTGGAGGTACGTACACCGATAAACTCATCTTT. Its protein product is CACDTVERTGGTYTDKLIF.

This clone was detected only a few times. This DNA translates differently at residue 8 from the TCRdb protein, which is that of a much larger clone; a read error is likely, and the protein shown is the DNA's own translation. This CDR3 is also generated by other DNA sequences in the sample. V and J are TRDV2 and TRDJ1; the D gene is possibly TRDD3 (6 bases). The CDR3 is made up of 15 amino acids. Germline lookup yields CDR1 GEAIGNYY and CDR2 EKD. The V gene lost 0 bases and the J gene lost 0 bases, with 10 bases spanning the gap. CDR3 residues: CACDTVGGYTDKLIF. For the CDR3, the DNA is TGTGCCTGTGACACCGTGGGGGGGTACACCGATAAACTCATCTTT.

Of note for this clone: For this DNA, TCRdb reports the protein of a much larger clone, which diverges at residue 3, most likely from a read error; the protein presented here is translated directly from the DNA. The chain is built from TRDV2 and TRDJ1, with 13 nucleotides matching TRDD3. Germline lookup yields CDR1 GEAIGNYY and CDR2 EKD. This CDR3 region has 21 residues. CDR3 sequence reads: CARDTVGKTQLGDTSTDKLIF. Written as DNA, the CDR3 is TGTGCCCGTGACACCGTCGGCAAGACTCAACTGGGGGATACGAGCACCGATAAACTCATCTTT.

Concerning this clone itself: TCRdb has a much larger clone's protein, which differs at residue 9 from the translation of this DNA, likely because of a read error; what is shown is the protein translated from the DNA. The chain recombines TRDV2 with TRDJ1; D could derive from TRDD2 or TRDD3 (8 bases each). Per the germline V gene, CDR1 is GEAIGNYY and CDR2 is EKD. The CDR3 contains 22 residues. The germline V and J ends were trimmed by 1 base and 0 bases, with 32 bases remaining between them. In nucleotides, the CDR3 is TGTGCCTGTGACACTCTTCCTACGGAGCCTGGGGGACCCCCGACCGACACCGATAAACTCATCTTT. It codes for CACDTLPTEPGGPPTDTDKLIF.

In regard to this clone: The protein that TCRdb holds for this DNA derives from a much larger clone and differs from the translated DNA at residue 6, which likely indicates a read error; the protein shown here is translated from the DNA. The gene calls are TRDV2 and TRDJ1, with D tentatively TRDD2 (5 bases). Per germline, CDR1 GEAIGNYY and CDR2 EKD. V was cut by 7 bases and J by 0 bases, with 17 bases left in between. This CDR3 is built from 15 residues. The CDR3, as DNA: TGTGCCTGCTTCCCCTCGGTACGGGACACCGATAAACTCATCTTT. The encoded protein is CACFPSVRDTDKLIF.

CDR3 residues: CACDLLTGGYHTDKLIF. CDR3 sequence (DNA): TGTGCCTGTGACCTCCTTACTGGGGGATACCACACCGATAAACTCATCTTT. The chain couples TRDV2 to TRDJ1, with 12 positions matching TRDD3. The V and J ends lost 3 bases and 0 bases, in that order; junction bases with no gene match: 7. The CDR3 consists of 17 residues. CDR1 GEAIGNYY and CDR2 EKD come from the germline V gene.

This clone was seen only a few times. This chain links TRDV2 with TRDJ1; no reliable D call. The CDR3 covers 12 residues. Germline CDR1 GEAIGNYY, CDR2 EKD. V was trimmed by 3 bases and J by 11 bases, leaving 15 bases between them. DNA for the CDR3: TGTGCCTGTGACCTTCATGTTGGGAGGCTCATCTTT. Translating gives CACDLHVGRLIF.